These 10 T cell receptor beta chains came from one sample sequenced in a study of blood T cells in healthy people across ages. It was with a sample-barcoded 5' primer and a J-beta primer mix that a second PCR of roughly 7 to 12 cycles was run. TCRdb re-derived calls from the 5' RACE reads in MiXCR, one entry per CDR3 protein. The sample gives fewer than 650,000 distinct CDR3 sequences, approximately 26% of which show up once; approximately 3.6% is in the top ten. These sequences were also reported in another study, on T cells of mothers and their children.

Sequenced sample: blood. The receptors were sampled from a boy between 2 and 10 years old in good health.

This clonotype has a handful of counts. The V call is TRBV6-6, the J call TRBJ1-5, with TRBD1 as a possible D gene (6 bases). Trimming stripped 2 bases from V and 4 bases from J, with 9 bases between. The V gene's germline CDR1 is MNHNY and CDR2 SVGAGI (reference sequence). CDR3 length equals 14 residues. CDR3 bases: TGTGCCAGCAGTTACCAGGACAGAAATCAGCCCCAGCATTTT. Translation: CASSYQDRNQPQHF.

V gene TRBV6-5 combines with J gene TRBJ2-5; D is perhaps TRBD2 (5 bases). CDR3 length: 16 residues. Per germline, CDR1 MNHEY and CDR2 SVGAGI. V was trimmed by 3 bases and J by 5 bases, leaving 19 bases between them. DNA of the CDR3: TGTGCCAGCAGTTATGGCCGGCATACCGGCGGGGAGACCCAGTACTTC. Translation: CASSYGRHTGGETQYF.

The chain joins TRBV13 to TRBJ2-1, with D possibly TRBD2 on 5 matching bases. CDR1 and CDR2 from the germline V gene are PRHDT and FYEKMQ (reference sequence). Between the trimmed V and J ends, which lost 4 bases and 6 bases, there was a span of 13 bases. CDR3 length: 14 amino acids. CDR3: CASSSLGRANEQFF. CDR3 nucleotide sequence: TGTGCCAGCAGCTCACTCGGGCGGGCCAATGAGCAGTTCTTC.

The J gene is TRBJ2-2, the V gene TRBV12-3 or TRBV12-4; 8 bases line up with TRBD1. V was clipped by 4 bases and J by 1 base; unmatched bases: 5. This CDR3 is 16 amino acids long. CDR3 in amino acids: CASSSRGPMNTGELFF. For the CDR3, the DNA is TGTGCCAGCAGTTCCAGGGGGCCCATGAACACCGGGGAGCTGTTTTTT.

The rearrangement links TRBV29-1 to TRBJ1-1; no clear D. This CDR3 region has 10 residues. Trimming cost V 6 bases and J 8 bases, with 10 bases left between them. Germline V lookup: CDR1 SQVTM, CDR2 ANQGSEA. CDR3: CSVRTDEAFF. The DNA for the CDR3 is TGCAGCGTACGGACGGACGAAGCTTTCTTT. The full variable domain, with the rest looked up from reference TRBV29-1 and TRBJ1-1, is SAVISQKPSRDICQRGTSLTIQCQVDSQVTMMFWYRQQPGQSLTLIATANQGSEATYESGFVIDKFPISRPNLTFSTLTVSNMSPEDSSIYLCSVRTDEAFFGQGTRLTVV.

V usage is TRBV7-2 and J usage is TRBJ2-3; D is undetermined. The CDR3 covers 14 residues. Trimming removed 1 base from V and 1 base from J, with 6 bases in between. Germline CDR1 reads SGHTA; CDR2 reads FQGNSA. The CDR3 nucleotides read TGTGCCAGCAGCTTAGAGACTGGCACAGATACGCAGTATTTT. This encodes CASSLETGTDTQYF.

The chain has TRBV2 and TRBJ2-1; the D is unclear. Trimming left V 4 bases short and J 7 bases short, with 5 bases between. The CDR3 covers 11 residues. Germline V gene lookup returns CDR1 SNHLY and CDR2 FYNNEI. The CDR3 region is CASSAKNEQFF. The CDR3 DNA follows: TGTGCCAGCAGTGCTAAGAATGAGCAGTTCTTC.

This chain links TRBV6-5 with TRBJ1-4; no definite D call. This CDR3 region has 15 residues. CDR1 is MNHEY, CDR2 SVGAGI, per germline. V gave up 6 bases and J gave up 5 bases, with 16 bases separating them. The CDR3 loop reads CASSLNWALNEKLFF. The CDR3 nucleotides are TGTGCCAGCAGCCTTAACTGGGCCTTGAATGAAAAACTGTTTTTT.

V is TRBV29-1 and J is TRBJ2-1; possibly TRBD2 for D (5 bases). The assigned J gene may be wrong: the sequence end matches TRBJ2-5 better. The CDR3 runs 14 residues. The germline V gene encodes CDR1 SQVTM and CDR2 ANQGSEA. The CDR3 loop reads CSVLEDSVSETQYF. The DNA for the CDR3 is TGCAGCGTCCTCGAGGACTCCGTATCTGAGACCCAGTACTTC.

At least ten counts were recorded for this clonotype. V usage is TRBV5-5 and J usage is TRBJ2-3, with D unresolved. V shed 4 bases and J shed 2 bases, with 8 bases lying between them. The germline gives CDR1 SGHKS, CDR2 YYEKEE (reference sequence). This CDR3 has 13 residues. For the CDR3, the DNA is TGTGCCAGCAGCACCCGGACCACAGATACGCAGTATTTT. Its translation: CASSTRTTDTQYF.